Included here is one TCR beta chain sequence, with context. No antigen is known for it. Germline loops: CDR1 SEHNR, CDR2 FQNEAQ (reference sequence). The V gene end was trimmed by 9 bases and the J gene end by 1 base; junction bases not matched to a gene: 14. The CDR3 runs to 17 residues. This sample is part of a study of cytomegalovirus exposure and HLA in healthy donors. As for the study in general: Early on, a data release was issued that held 65 million to 100 million unique TCRs from HLA-typed donors.

The study ran its PCR with 60 Vbeta and 13 Jbeta primers. TCRdb's table, derived via immunoSEQ multiplex PCR, lists solely in-frame clones and lacks some. The table has about 140,000 clones, roughly four fifths seen once; the top ten hold under 2%. General study findings and limits: Among TCR beta chains of equal frequency, HLA-associated ones were more clonally expanded in a later analysis.

Material: PBMCs. The rearrangement links TRBV7-9 to TRBJ2-2; 7 bases map to TRBD1. The sequence came from a female donor in good health and CMV-seronegative. CDR3 sequence (DNA): TGTGCCAGAGATAAGGGAGTCGGGACAGAGAACACCGGGGAGCTGTTTTTT. Translating gives CARDKGVGTENTGELFF. The full variable domain, completed using reference TRBV7-9 and TRBJ2-2, is DTGVSQNPRHKITKRGQNVTFRCDPISEHNRLYWYRQTLGQGPEFLTYFQNEAQLEKSRLLSDRFSAERPKGSFSTLEIQRTEQGDSAMYLCARDKGVGTENTGELFFGEGSRLTVL.